A selection of T cell receptor beta chains follows, all from one sample in a study of blood T cell repertoires in COVID-19. TCRdb's copy holds only in-frame clones and misses some; the assay was immunoSEQ multiplex PCR. The sample lists under 300,000 clones; about four fifths were seen once. The sample consisted of peripheral blood. These receptors were collected from a human donor with COVID-19, enrolled during active disease. The donor label of this sample is uncertain. The CDR3 runs from the conserved cysteine through the conserved F or W. A D gene is named only where the DNA matches it firmly. Size is omitted from some rows. Given values are once, few, many or a class for expanded clones.

v_gene	abundance	j_gene	d_gene	CDR3nt	CDR3aa
TRBV28	-	TRBJ1-1	TRBD1	TGTGCCAGCAGTTCCCCTCGACAGGGGGCGAACACTGAAGCTTTCTTT	CASSSPRQGANTEAFF
TRBV27	few	TRBJ2-1	-	TGTGCCAGCAGTTTATTGGCGGGAGAGCAGTTCTTC	CASSLLAGEQFF
TRBV3-1/TRBV3-2	-	TRBJ2-2	TRBD1	TGTGCCAGCAGCTTTTTGGACAGGGCGCAATACACCGGGGAGCTGTTTTTT	CASSFLDRAQYTGELFF
TRBV14	-	TRBJ2-7	TRBD2	TGTGCCAGCAGCCTCGGGACTAGCGGGAGAAGGTCGGGTTACGAGCAGTACTTC	CASSLGTSGRRSGYEQYF
TRBV28	-	TRBJ2-7	TRBD2	TGTGCCAGCAGTTTATATAGCGGGAGTTACTACGAGCAGTACTTC	CASSLYSGSYYEQYF
TRBV30	-	TRBJ1-4	-	TGTGCCTGGAGTGTAGGAGGGATCGAAAAACTGTTTTTT	CAWSVGGIEKLFF
TRBV12-3/TRBV12-4	-	TRBJ2-3	-	TGTGCCAGCACCGCCCTTAGTACAGATACGCAGTATTTT	CASTALSTDTQYF
TRBV11-2	-	TRBJ2-1	TRBD1	TGTGCCAGCAGCTCCAGACAGGGCTTCAATGAGCAGTTCTTC	CASSSRQGFNEQFF
TRBV19	-	TRBJ1-5	TRBD1	TGTGCCAGTAGTATGTCAGGGGGAGGCAATCAGCCCCAGCATTTT	CASSMSGGGNQPQHF
TRBV21-1	-	TRBJ2-5	-	TGTGCCAGCAGCAAGTTAAGGGGAGAGACCCAGTACTTC	CASSKLRGETQYF
TRBV7-2	-	TRBJ2-7	TRBD2	TGTGCCAGCAGCTTACTAGCGGGAGGGCTCTACGAGCAGTACTTC	CASSLLAGGLYEQYF
TRBV2	once	TRBJ2-2	-	TGTGCCAGCAGGTTGACAGGAGACACCGGGGAGCTGTTTTTT	CASRLTGDTGELFF
TRBV6-5	-	TRBJ2-1	-	TGTGCCAGCAGGGCGGGAACGAATGAGCAGTTCTTC	CASRAGTNEQFF
TRBV30	-	TRBJ2-1	-	TGTGCCTGGAGTAGGGGGTACAATGAGCAGTTCTTC	CAWSRGYNEQFF
TRBV6-5	-	TRBJ1-5	-	TGTGCCAGCAGCGAGACTCCCCCAGGCAATCAGCCCCAGCATTTT	CASSETPPGNQPQHF
TRBV30	few	TRBJ1-5	-	TGTGCCTGGAGTTTCGAGGCCGGAGGGGGCAATCAGCCCCAGCATTTT	CAWSFEAGGGNQPQHF
TRBV28	-	TRBJ2-4	-	TGTGCCAGCAGTTCCACAGGGCTACTAGCCAAAAACATTCAGTACTTC	CASSSTGLLAKNIQYF
TRBV19	-	TRBJ1-1	-	TGTGCCAGTAGTATTTCAGGGGCAACTGAAGCTTTCTTT	CASSISGATEAFF
TRBV19	-	TRBJ2-2	TRBD1	TGTGCCAGTACCCCCCGGGACAGGGTTCACACCGGGGAGCTGTTTTTT	CASTPRDRVHTGELFF
TRBV19	-	TRBJ1-5	-	TGTGCCACTCAGTTAGGCGGGGGAAGCAATCAGCCCCAGCATTTT	CATQLGGGSNQPQHF
TRBV6-5	-	TRBJ1-4	TRBD1	TGTGCCAGCAGTCGGCTGGGACAGGGAGAAAAACTGTTTTTT	CASSRLGQGEKLFF
TRBV19	once	TRBJ2-1	-	TGTGCCAGTAGTATGGGGACGGGAGCCGCCTACAATGAGCAGTTCTTC	CASSMGTGAAYNEQFF
TRBV19	few	TRBJ1-1	-	TGTGCCAGTAGTATTTGGCCCCGTGAAGCTTTCTTT	CASSIWPREAFF
TRBV9	-	TRBJ2-1	TRBD2	TGTGCCAGCAGCCCTAGCGGGAGCTCCTACAATGAGCAGTTCTTC	CASSPSGSSYNEQFF
TRBV30	-	TRBJ1-5	TRBD1	TGTGCCTGGAGTGGACCCCGCCGGACAGGAATCAATCAGCCCCAGCATTTT	CAWSGPRRTGINQPQHF
TRBV27	once	TRBJ2-1	TRBD2	TGTGCCAGCAGTTTAAGGGGTTCTGAGGCGGGAGGGCAGAGTGAGCAGTTCTTC	CASSLRGSEAGGQSEQFF
TRBV5-1	-	TRBJ2-5	TRBD1	TGCGCCAGCAGCTTGGCCGGGACAGGTCAAGAGACCCAGTACTTC	CASSLAGTGQETQYF
TRBV6-2/TRBV6-3	-	TRBJ2-1	TRBD2	TGTGCCAGCAGTGTCACAACTAGCGGGAGGGCCGACGCTTTTTTCAATGAGCAGTTCTTC	CASSVTTSGRADAFFNEQFF
TRBV5-1	-	TRBJ2-2	-	TGCGCCAGCAGCTTGGAAGGGGCCGGGGAGCTGTTTTTT	CASSLEGAGELFF
TRBV28	-	TRBJ2-1	TRBD2	TGTGCCAGCAGTGGGTGGACTAGTGCGGATCTGGATGAGCAGTTCTTC	CASSGWTSADLDEQFF
TRBV30	-	TRBJ1-4	-	TGTGCCTGGAGTGTACGGGGGTCCGGCGAAAAACTGTTTTTT	CAWSVRGSGEKLFF
TRBV4-1	few	TRBJ2-5	-	TGCGCCAGCAGCCAAGTTTTGAGGATGGAGACCCAGTACTTC	CASSQVLRMETQYF
TRBV5-1	-	TRBJ2-2	-	TGCGCCAGCGGGGGCGCGACTTTGGGCACCGGGGAGCTGTTTTTT	CASGGATLGTGELFF
TRBV7-7	-	TRBJ2-1	TRBD2	TGTGCTAGCAGCGCCACCCGAGAAGCGGGAGAGCAGTTCTTC	CASSATREAGEQFF
TRBV19	-	TRBJ1-1	-	TGTGCCAGTAGTATAGGGCGGGAGAACACTGAAGCTTTCTTT	CASSIGRENTEAFF
TRBV24-1	-	TRBJ2-1	TRBD2	TGTGCCACCAGTGATTCTGGGATCGGAGTGGGAGGGCCCAATGAGCAGTTCTTC	CATSDSGIGVGGPNEQFF
TRBV9	-	TRBJ1-4	-	TGTGCCAGCAGCGTAGGGCAGACTAATGAAAAACTGTTTTTT	CASSVGQTNEKLFF
TRBV10-3	-	TRBJ2-3	TRBD2	TGTGCCATCAGTGGGTCGGCGGGAGCAGATACGCAGTATTTT	CAISGSAGADTQYF
TRBV5-6	-	TRBJ1-4	-	TGTGCCAGCAGCTCGGGGTTTGGGGAAAAACTGTTTTTT	CASSSGFGEKLFF
TRBV3-1/TRBV3-2	-	TRBJ2-3	TRBD2	TGTGCCAGCAGCCATGCTAGCGGAGATACGCAGTATTTT	CASSHASGDTQYF
TRBV7-9	-	TRBJ2-1	-	TGTGCCAGCAGCTCGGACACCTCCCATGAGCAGTTCTTC	CASSSDTSHEQFF
TRBV3-1/TRBV3-2	-	TRBJ1-4	-	TGTGCCAGCAGCCAAGATCCCCAGGGCACCAGAGAAAAACTGTTTTTT	CASSQDPQGTREKLFF
TRBV28	-	TRBJ1-1	-	TGTGCCAGCAGTTCGGGGGGTGGACGGGACACTGAAGCTTTCTTT	CASSSGGGRDTEAFF
TRBV28	few	TRBJ1-6	TRBD1	TGTGCCAGCAGTGCCGCACCGACAGGGAGTAATTCACCCCTCCACTTT	CASSAAPTGSNSPLHF
TRBV7-9	-	TRBJ2-3	-	TGTGCCAGCAGCTTAGAAGGGCTAGCCGGGGATACGCAGTATTTT	CASSLEGLAGDTQYF
TRBV19	-	TRBJ2-7	TRBD1	TGTGCCAGTAGTAAGACAGGGAACTACGAGCAGTACTTC	CASSKTGNYEQYF